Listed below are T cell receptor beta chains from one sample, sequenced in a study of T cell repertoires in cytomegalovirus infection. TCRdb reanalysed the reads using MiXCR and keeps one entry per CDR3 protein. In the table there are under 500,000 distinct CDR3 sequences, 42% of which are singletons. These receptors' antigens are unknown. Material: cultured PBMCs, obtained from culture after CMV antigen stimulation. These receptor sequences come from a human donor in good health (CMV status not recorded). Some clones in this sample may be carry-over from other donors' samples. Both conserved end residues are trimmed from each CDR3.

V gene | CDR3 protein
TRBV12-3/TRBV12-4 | ASSLGQGETEAF
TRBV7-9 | ASSLFSGSPGVQY
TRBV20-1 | SARDWWNEQF
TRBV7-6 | ASSLIAGANTGELF
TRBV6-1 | ASSPREAQPQH
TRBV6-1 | ASSEDGWAYEQY
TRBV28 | ASSPTVRGEKLF
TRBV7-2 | ASSLAIGPIQETQY
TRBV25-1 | ASSAPLGRGGEAF
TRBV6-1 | ASSEQNTEAF
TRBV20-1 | SALQGQPSGANVLT
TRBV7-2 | ASSFGPIRDRADYEQY
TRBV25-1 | ASSDWGGGSVYGYT
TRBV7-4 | ASSPQVSPNEQF
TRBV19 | ASSPPGLDPTDTQY
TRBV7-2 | ASSLRFVYGYT
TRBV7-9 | ASSRRTSGGWDTQY
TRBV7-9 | ASSPDLREEQF
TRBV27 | ASSLYRTTSEQF
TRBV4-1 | ASSPTSSYEQY
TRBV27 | ASRIGRLAYEQY
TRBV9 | ASSIMGQGSGELF
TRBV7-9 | ASSFGTANTEAF
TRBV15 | ATSRSGGGSSYEQY
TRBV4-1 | ASSQRSGRALASYNEQF
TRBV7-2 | ASSLGGSGNTGELF
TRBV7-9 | ASSLSGDSLIYGYT
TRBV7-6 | ASSLWDPSGGTDTQY
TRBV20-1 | SATSFARVDYNEQF
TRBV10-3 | AISGAAGSSYEQY
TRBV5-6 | ASSSFTGVGYNEQF
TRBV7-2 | ASSLAGRPLETQY
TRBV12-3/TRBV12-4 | ASKHGQINQPQH
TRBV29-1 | SVTRRGDEQF
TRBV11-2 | ASSPGWAGSRADTQY
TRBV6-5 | ASGGSQYSPLH
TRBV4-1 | ASSQDWGGLEQF
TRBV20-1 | SARETGGFSDTQY
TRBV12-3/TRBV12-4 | ASSLSGLSNQPQH